This T cell receptor (beta chain) is drawn from a study of shared clonotypes between healthy human individuals. The CDR3 extends over 14 amino acids. Germline lookup yields CDR1 SGDLS and CDR2 YYNGEE. V was trimmed by 0 bases and J by 4 bases, leaving 9 bases between them. Deep was the level used in running the assay. TCRdb keeps only in-frame clones here, not all; method: immunoSEQ multiplex PCR. The sample contains about 2.1 million clones, 80% to 95% of which appear only once. Study observations and caveats: An expected dependence of interdonor clonotype sharing on sequencing depth was noted.

Naive CD8 isolation took CD45RO-negative cells positively selected for CCR7 and excluded terminally differentiated effector memory CD45RA+ cells. In the case of this clone: The antigen is undetermined.

The rearrangement links TRBV9 to TRBJ2-3; maybe TRBD2 (5 bases). Sequencing was performed on naive CD8+ T cells from PBMCs. The origin of this receptor is a man aged 18 to 29 in good health. Some clones in this sample may be carry-over from other donors' samples. This CDR3 is CASSVETTADTQYF. Here the CDR3 DNA reads TGTGCCAGCAGCGTAGAGACTACAGCAGATACGCAGTATTTT.